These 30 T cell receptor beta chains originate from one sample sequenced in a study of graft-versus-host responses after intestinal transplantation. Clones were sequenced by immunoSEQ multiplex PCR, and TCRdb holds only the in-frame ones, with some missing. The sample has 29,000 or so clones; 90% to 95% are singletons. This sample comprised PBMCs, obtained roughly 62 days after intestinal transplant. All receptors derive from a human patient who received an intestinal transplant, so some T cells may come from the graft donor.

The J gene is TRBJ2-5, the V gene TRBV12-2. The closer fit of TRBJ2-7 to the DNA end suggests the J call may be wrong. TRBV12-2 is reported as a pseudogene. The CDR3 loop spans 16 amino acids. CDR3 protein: CASRLGLATSSYEQYF. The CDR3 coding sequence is TGTGCAAGTCGCTTGGGTCTCGCTACAAGCTCCTACGAGCAGTACTTC.

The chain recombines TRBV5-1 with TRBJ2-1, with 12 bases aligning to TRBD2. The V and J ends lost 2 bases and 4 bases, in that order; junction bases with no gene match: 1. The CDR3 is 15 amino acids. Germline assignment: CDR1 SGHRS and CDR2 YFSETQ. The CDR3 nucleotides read TGCGCCAGCAGCTTAGGACTAGCGGGATACAATGAGCAGTTCTTC. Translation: CASSLGLAGYNEQFF.

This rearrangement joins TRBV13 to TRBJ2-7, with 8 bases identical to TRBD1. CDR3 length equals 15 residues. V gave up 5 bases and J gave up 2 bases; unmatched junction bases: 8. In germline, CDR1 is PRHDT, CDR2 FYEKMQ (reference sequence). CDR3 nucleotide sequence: TGTGCCAGCAGCCCTCCGCGGGACAGGCCCTACGAGCAGTACTTC. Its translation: CASSPPRDRPYEQYF.

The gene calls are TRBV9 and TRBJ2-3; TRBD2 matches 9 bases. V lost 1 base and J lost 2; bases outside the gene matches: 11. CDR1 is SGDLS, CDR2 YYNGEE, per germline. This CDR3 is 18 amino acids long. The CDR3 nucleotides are TGTGCCAGCAGCGTATCGCTAGCGGGGCCCTCCTACACAGATACGCAGTATTTT. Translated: CASSVSLAGPSYTDTQYF. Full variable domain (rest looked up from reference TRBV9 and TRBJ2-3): DSGVTQTPKHLITATGQRVTLRCSPRSGDLSVYWYQQSLDQGLQFLIQYYNGEERAKGNILERFSAQQFPDLHSELNLSSLELGDSALYFCASSVSLAGPSYTDTQYFGPGTRLTVL.

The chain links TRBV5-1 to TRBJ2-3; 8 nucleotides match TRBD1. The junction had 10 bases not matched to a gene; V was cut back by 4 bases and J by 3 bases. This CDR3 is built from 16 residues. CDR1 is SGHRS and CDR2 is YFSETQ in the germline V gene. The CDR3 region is CASSTGQGVRTDTQYF. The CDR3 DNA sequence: TGCGCCAGCAGCACAGGACAGGGCGTAAGGACAGATACGCAGTATTTT.

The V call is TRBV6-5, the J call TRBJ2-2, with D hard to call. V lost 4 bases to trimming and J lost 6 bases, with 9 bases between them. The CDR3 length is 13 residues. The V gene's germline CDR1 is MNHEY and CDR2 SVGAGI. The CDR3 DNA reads TGTGCCAGCAGTTCCAGGACCTCCGGGGAGCTGTTTTTT. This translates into CASSSRTSGELFF.

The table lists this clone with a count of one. The CDR3 spells CATSRDRDSGSPLHF. The CDR3 coding sequence is TGTGCCACCAGCAGAGATCGGGACTCGGGTTCACCCCTCCACTTT. The V and J genes are TRBV15 and TRBJ1-6, with D possibly matching TRBD1 (5 bases). Between the trimmed V and J ends, which lost 0 bases and 9 bases, there was a span of 12 bases. CDR1 and CDR2 (germline): LNHNV, YYDKDF (reference sequence). This CDR3 has 15 residues.

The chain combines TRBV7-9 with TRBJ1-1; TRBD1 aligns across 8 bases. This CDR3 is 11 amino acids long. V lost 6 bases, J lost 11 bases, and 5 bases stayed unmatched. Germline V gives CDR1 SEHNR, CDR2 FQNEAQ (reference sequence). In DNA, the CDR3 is TGTGCCAGCAGGACGGGACAGGCGGCTTTCTTT. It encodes CASRTGQAAFF.

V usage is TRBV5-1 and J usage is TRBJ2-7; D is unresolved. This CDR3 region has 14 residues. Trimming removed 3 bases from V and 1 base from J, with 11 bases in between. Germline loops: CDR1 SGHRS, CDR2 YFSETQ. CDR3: CASSSLRDSYEQYF. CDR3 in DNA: TGCGCCAGCAGCTCCCTAAGGGATTCCTACGAGCAGTACTTC.

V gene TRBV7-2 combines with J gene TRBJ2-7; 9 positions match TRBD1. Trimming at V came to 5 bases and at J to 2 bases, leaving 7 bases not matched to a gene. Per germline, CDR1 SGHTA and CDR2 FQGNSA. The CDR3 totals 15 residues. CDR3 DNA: TGTGCCAGCAGCGAAACCGGGACAGGGACCTACGAGCAGTACTTC. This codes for CASSETGTGTYEQYF.

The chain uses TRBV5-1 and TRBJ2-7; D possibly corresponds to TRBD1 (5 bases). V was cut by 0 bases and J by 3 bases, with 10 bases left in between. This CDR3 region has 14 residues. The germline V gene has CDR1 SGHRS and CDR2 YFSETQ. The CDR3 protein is CASSLEGASYEQYF. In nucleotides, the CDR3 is TGCGCCAGCAGCTTGGAAGGGGCGAGCTACGAGCAGTACTTC.

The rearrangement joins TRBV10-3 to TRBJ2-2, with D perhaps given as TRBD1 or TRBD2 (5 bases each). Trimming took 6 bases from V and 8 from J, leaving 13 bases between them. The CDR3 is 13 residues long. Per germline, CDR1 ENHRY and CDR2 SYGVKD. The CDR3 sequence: CAIRLVGRGELFF. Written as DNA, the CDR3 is TGTGCCATCAGATTAGTGGGACGTGGGGAGCTGTTTTTT.

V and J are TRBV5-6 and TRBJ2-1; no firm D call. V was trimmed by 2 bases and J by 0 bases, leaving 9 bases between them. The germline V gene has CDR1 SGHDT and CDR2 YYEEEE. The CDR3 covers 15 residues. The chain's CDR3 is CASSFPTSSYNEQFF. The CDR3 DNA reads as TGTGCCAGCAGCTTTCCTACCAGCTCCTACAATGAGCAGTTCTTC. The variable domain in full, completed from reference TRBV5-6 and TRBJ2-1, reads DAGVTQSPTHLIKTRGQQVTLRCSPKSGHDTVSWYQQALGQGPQFIFQYYEEEERQRGNFPDRFSGHQFPNYSSELNVNALLLGDSALYLCASSFPTSSYNEQFFGPGTRLTVL.

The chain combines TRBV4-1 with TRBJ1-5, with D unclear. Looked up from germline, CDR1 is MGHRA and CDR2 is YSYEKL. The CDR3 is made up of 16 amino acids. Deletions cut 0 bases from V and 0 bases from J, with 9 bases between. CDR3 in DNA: TGCGCCAGCAGCCAAGATTCCGAGTTTAGCAATCAGCCCCAGCATTTT. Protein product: CASSQDSEFSNQPQHF.

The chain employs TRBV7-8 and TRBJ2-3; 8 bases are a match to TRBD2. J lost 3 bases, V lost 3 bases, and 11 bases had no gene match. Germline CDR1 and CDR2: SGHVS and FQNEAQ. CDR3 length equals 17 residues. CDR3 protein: CASSLDPSGRGTDTQYF. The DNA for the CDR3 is TGTGCCAGCAGCTTGGACCCTAGCGGGCGAGGGACAGATACGCAGTATTTT. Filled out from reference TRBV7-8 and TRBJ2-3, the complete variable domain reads GAGVSQSPRYKVAKRGQDVALRCDPISGHVSLFWYQQALGQGPEFLTYFQNEAQLDKSGLPSDRFFAERPEGSVSTLKIQRTQQEDSAVYLCASSLDPSGRGTDTQYFGPGTRLTVL.

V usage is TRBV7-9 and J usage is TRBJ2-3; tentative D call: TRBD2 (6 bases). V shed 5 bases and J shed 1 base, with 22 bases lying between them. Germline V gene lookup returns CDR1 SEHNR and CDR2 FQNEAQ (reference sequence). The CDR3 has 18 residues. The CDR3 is CASSQTNGRKFGTDTQYF. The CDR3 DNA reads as TGTGCCAGCAGCCAGACTAACGGGAGAAAATTCGGCACAGATACGCAGTATTTT.

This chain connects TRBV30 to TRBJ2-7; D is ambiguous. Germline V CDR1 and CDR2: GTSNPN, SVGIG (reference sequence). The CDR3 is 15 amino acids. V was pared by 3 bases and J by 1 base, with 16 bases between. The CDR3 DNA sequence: TGTGCCTGGAGCGTCGGGTCAATTACTTCCTACGAGCAGTACTTC. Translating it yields CAWSVGSITSYEQYF. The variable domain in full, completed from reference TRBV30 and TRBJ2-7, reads SQTIHQWPATLVQPVGSPLSLECTVEGTSNPNLYWYRQAAGRGLQLLFYSVGIGQISSEVPQNLSASRPQDRQFILSSKKLLLSDSGFYLCAWSVGSITSYEQYFGPGTRLTVT.

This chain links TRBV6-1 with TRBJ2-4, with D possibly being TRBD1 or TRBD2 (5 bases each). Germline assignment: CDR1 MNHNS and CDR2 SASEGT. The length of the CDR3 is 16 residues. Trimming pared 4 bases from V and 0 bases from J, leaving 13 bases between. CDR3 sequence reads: CASSGDVRIAKNIQYF. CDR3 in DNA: TGTGCCAGCAGTGGGGACGTACGTATAGCCAAAAACATTCAGTACTTC.

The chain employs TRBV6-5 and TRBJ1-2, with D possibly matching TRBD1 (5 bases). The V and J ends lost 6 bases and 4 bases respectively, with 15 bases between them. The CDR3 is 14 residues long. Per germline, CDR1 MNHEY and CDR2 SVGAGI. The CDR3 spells CASSTSTDTYGYTF. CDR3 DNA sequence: TGTGCCAGCAGCACATCGACAGATACCTATGGCTACACCTTC.

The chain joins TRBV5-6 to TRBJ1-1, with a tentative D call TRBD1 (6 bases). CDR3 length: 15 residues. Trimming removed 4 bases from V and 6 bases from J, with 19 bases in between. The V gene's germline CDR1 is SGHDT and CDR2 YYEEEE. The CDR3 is CASSLWTDWDPEAFF. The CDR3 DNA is TGTGCCAGCAGCCTATGGACAGATTGGGATCCTGAAGCTTTCTTT.

DNA of the CDR3: TGCGCCAGCTGTCCCCGTGGGGGCCTCTATGGCTACACCTTC. As protein: CASCPRGGLYGYTF. The chain uses TRBV5-1 and TRBJ1-2; weak D call: TRBD1 (6 bases). CDR1 is SGHRS, CDR2 YFSETQ, per germline. The CDR3 has 14 residues. V was clipped by 7 bases and J by 4 bases, with 17 bases between them.

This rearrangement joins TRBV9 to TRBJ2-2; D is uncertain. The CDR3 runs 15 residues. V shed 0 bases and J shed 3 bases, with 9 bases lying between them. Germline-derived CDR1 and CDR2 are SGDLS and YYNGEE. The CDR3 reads CASSVGGSDTGELFF. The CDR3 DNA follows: TGTGCCAGCAGCGTAGGGGGTTCGGACACCGGGGAGCTGTTTTTT.

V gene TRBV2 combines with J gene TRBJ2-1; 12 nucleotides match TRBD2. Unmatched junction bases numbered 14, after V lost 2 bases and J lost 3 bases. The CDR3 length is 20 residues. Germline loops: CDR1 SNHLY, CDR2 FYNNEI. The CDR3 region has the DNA TGTGCCAGCAGTGAAACCCCCCCTAGCGGGAGGGCCTTAAACTACAATGAGCAGTTCTTC. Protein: CASSETPPSGRALNYNEQFF.

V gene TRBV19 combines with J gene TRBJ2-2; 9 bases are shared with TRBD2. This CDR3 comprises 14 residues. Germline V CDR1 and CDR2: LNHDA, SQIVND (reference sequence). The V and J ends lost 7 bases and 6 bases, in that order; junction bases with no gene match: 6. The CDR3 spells CASNSGGAAGELFF. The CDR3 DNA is TGTGCCAGTAATAGCGGGGGCGCCGCCGGGGAGCTGTTTTTT.

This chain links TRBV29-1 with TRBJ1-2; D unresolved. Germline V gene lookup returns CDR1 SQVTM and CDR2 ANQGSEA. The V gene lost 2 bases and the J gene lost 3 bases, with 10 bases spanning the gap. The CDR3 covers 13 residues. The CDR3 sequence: CSVEFGPYYGYTF. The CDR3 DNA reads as TGCAGCGTTGAATTTGGCCCCTACTATGGCTACACCTTC.

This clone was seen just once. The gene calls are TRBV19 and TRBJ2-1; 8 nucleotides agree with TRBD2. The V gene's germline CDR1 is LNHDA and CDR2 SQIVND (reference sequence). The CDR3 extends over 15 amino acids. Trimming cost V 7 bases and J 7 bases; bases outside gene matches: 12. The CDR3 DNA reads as TGTGCCAGTAAGAATTGGTGGCGGGGGGAAAATGAGCAGTTCTTC. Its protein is CASKNWWRGENEQFF.

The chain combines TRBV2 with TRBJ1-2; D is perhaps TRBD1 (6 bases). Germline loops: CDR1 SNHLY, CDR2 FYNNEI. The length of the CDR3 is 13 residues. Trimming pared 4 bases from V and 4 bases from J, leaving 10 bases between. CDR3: CASSATGFYGYTF. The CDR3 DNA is TGTGCCAGCAGTGCAACAGGGTTCTATGGCTACACCTTC.

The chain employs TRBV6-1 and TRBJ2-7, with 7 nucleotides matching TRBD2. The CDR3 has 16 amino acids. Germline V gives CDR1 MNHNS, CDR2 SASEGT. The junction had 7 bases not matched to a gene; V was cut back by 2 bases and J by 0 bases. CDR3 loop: CASSELFSGSSYEQYF. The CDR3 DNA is TGTGCCAGCAGTGAACTTTTTAGCGGGTCCTCCTACGAGCAGTACTTC.

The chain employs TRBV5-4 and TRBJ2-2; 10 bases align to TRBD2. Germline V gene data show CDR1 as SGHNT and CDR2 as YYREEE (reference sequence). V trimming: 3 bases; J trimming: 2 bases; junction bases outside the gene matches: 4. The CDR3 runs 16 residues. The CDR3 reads CASSSLAGDNTGELFF. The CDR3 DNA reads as TGTGCCAGCAGCTCCCTAGCGGGAGATAACACCGGGGAGCTGTTTTTT.

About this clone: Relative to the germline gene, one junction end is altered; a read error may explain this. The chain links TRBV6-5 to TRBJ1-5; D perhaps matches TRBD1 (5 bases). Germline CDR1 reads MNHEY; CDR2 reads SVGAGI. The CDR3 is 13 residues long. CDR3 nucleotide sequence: TGTGCCGGCAGTTACGACAGAAATCAGCCCCAGCATTTT. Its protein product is CAGSYDRNQPQHF.